The clone carrying this T cell receptor beta chain was counted ten times or more. The antigen is undetermined. The sample comes from a study of CD8+CD57+ T cells in acquired aplastic anemia. Patients selected for sequencing had displayed CD8+CD57+ cell expansion by flow cytometry. Trimming pared 4 bases from V and 1 base from J, leaving 11 bases between. CDR3 size: 15 residues. From germline, CDR1 is SGHTA and CDR2 FQGNSA. Study-wide results and caveats: Patients and controls had in common 25 to 35 CD8+ CDR3 sequences.

TCR beta VDJ and CDR3 were profiled, and genomic DNA was the template. Via MiXCR, TCRdb re-called the reads, giving one row per CDR3 protein. The sample holds 400,000 to 600,000 distinct CDR3 sequences; under 40% are singletons and the top ten take 0.7% to 1%. The V gene is TRBV7-2, the J gene TRBJ1-5; D gene unclear. Material for sequencing was sorted CD4+, CD8+, or CD8+CD57+ T cells (not recorded which) from PBMCs. The TCR sequence derives from a human donor with aplastic anemia. CDR3 coding DNA: TGTGCCAGCAGCTACTCCGGGATCAGCAATCAGCCCCAGCATTTT. The encoded protein is CASSYSGISNQPQHF.